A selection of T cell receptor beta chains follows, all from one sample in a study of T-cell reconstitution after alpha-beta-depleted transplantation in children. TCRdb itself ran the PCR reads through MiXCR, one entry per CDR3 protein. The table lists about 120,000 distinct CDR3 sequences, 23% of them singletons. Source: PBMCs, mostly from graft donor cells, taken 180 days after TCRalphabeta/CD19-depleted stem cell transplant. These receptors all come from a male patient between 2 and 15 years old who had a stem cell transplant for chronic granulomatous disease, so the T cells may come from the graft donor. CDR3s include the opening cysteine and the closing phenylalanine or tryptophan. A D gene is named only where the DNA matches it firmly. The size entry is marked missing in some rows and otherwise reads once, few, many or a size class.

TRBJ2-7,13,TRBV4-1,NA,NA,TGCGCCAGCAGCAACAACAGGCTCCTGGAGCAGTACTTC,CASSNNRLLEQYF
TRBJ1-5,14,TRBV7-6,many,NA,TGTGCCAGCAGCTTAGGACAGACTAATCAGCCCCAGCATTTT,CASSLGQTNQPQHF
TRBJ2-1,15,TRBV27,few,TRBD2,TGTGCCAGCAGTTTATCCCCCGCGGGGGGCGATGAGCAGTTCTTC,CASSLSPAGGDEQFF
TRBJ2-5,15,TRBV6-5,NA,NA,TGTGCCAGCAGTTACTCCGGAGGGGTGAAAGAGACCCAGTACTTC,CASSYSGGVKETQYF
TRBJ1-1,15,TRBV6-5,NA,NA,TGTGCCAGCAGTTACCGGGCAGCCCTGAACACTGAAGCTTTCTTT,CASSYRAALNTEAFF
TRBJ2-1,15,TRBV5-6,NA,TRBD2,TGTGCCAGCAGCTTGGTTGGCGGACTAGAGGATGAGCAGTTCTTC,CASSLVGGLEDEQFF
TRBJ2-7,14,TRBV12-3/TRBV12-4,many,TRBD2,TGTGCCAGCAGTCCTCTAGCGGGAGTCTACGAGCAGTACTTC,CASSPLAGVYEQYF
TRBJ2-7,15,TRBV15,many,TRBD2,TGTGCCACCAGCAGAGCTCTAGCGGGAGCCTACGAGCAGTACTTC,CATSRALAGAYEQYF
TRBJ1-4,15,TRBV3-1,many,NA,TGTGCCAGCAGCCAAGATCTCGGATTTAATGAAAAACTGTTTTTT,CASSQDLGFNEKLFF
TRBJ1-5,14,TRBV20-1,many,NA,TGCAGTGCTAGATCGGGAGGGGAGGGACAGCCCCAGCATTTT,CSARSGGEGQPQHF
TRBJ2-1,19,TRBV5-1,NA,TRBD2,TGCGCCAGCAGCTTGGCCCTAGGGACTAGCGCAGCATCCTACAATGAGCAGTTCTTC,CASSLALGTSAASYNEQFF
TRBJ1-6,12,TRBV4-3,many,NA,TGCGCCAGCAGCCAAGAAGGGTCACCCCTCCACTTT,CASSQEGSPLHF
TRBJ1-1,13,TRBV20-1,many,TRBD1,TGCAGTGCTACTTGGACAGGGAACACTGAAGCTTTCTTT,CSATWTGNTEAFF
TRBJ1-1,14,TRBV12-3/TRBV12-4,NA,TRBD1,TGTGCCAGCAGTCTTACCACAGGGGTAACTGAAGCTTTCTTT,CASSLTTGVTEAFF
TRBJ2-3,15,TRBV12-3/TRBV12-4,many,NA,TGTGCCAGCAGTCCCGGACTAGACAGGACAGATACGCAGTATTTT,CASSPGLDRTDTQYF
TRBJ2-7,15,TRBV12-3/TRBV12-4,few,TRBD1,TGTGCCAGCACGCTTACAGGGGGCGACTCCTACGAGCAGTACTTC,CASTLTGGDSYEQYF
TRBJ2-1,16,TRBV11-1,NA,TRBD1,TGTGCCAGCAGCTTAAAAGGACAGGGAAGGGTCAATGAGCAGTTCTTC,CASSLKGQGRVNEQFF
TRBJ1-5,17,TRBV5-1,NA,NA,TGCGCCAGCAGCTTGGGCTTGGGGGCCTCGGGCAATCAGCCCCAGCATTTT,CASSLGLGASGNQPQHF
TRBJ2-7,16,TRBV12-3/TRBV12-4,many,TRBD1,TGTGCCAGCAGCCTTACCGGGACAGGGGGTGCCTACGAGCAGTACTTC,CASSLTGTGGAYEQYF
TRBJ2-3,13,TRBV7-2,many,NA,TGTGCCAGCAGCTTTGGGGGAGCATATACGCAGTATTTT,CASSFGGAYTQYF
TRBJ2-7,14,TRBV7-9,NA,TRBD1,TGTGCCAGCAGCCGGGACAGGGGGACCTACGAGCAGTACTTC,CASSRDRGTYEQYF
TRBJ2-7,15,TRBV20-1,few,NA,TGCAGTGCCCCCTTCAGCCTCGGGACCGCTCGCGAGCAGTACTTC,CSAPFSLGTAREQYF
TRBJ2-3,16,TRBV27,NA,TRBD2,TGTGCCAGCAGTTTAGGGTTACTAGCGGGAGTAGATACGCAGTATTTT,CASSLGLLAGVDTQYF
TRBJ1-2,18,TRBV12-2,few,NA,TGTGCAAGTCGCTTAGCGCCTCCGCCTGCTCCTTGGAGATACGGCTACACCTTC,CASRLAPPPAPWRYGYTF
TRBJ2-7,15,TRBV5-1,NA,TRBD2,TGCGCCAGCGCTTCTGCCAGCGGGAGTCCCTACGAGCAGTACTTC,CASASASGSPYEQYF
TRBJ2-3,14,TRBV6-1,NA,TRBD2,TGTGCCAGCAACACGGCGGGAGGCACAGATACGCAGTATTTT,CASNTAGGTDTQYF